Shown below are 8 T cell receptor beta chains from a single sample sequenced in a study of shared clonotypes between healthy human individuals. Some clones are missing from TCRdb's copy, which holds only in-frame ones; the method was immunoSEQ multiplex PCR. The profile shows hundreds of thousands of clones, 80% to 95% of them singletons. It was CD45RO-negative cells, positively selected for CCR7, that made up naive CD8 cells, with terminally differentiated effector memory CD45RA+ cells excluded. The material sequenced was naive CD8+ T cells sorted from blood. The receptors here all came from a man aged 25 to 40 in good health.

As DNA, the CDR3 is TGTGCCAGCAGCCCCGGGACAGGGGGCCAACGGAACTACGAGCAGTACTTC. Its protein product is CASSPGTGGQRNYEQYF. The chain links TRBV7-9 to TRBJ2-7; 12 bases are a match to TRBD1. Losses at the gene ends were 5 bases for V and 3 bases for J; bases not matched to a gene: 11. Germline V gene sequence: CDR1 SEHNR, CDR2 FQNEAQ (reference sequence). This CDR3 spans 17 amino acids.

V and J are TRBV27 and TRBJ2-2, with D uncertain. The CDR3 is made up of 16 amino acids. V was cut by 4 bases and J by 3 bases, with 15 bases left in between. CDR1 is MNHEY, CDR2 SMNVEV, per germline (reference sequence). The CDR3 protein is CASSWVGSGDTGELFF. CDR3 nucleotides: TGTGCCAGCAGTTGGGTTGGGTCTGGGGACACCGGGGAGCTGTTTTTT.

This clone was detected only a few times. The chain is built from TRBV27 and TRBJ2-3; 11 bases line up with TRBD2. The CDR3 consists of 14 residues. The germline V gene encodes CDR1 MNHEY and CDR2 SMNVEV (reference sequence). J gave up 11 bases and V 5 bases, and 9 bases lay outside the gene matches. For the CDR3, the DNA is TGTGCCAGCAGTGTCGGGACTAGCGGAAGCAAGCAGTATTTT. Translating it yields CASSVGTSGSKQYF.

This sequence joins TRBV5-4 and TRBJ2-3; 11 bases line up with TRBD2. This CDR3 has 13 amino acids. The ends lost 7 bases at V and 4 bases at J; junction bases unmatched: 2. Germline V gives CDR1 SGHNT, CDR2 YYREEE (reference sequence). CDR3 sequence: CASGLAGSDTQYF. CDR3 nucleotides: TGTGCCAGCGGACTAGCGGGCTCAGATACGCAGTATTTT.

Concerning this clone: An end of the junction differs from the germline gene, which may be a read error. Other DNA sequences in this specimen translate into the identical CDR3. This chain connects TRBV5-1 to TRBJ2-2; 8 nucleotides line up with TRBD1. There are 15 residues in the CDR3. In germline, CDR1 is SGHRS, CDR2 YFSETQ. The CDR3 coding sequence is TGCGCCAGCAGCGCCTGGACAGGGAACACCGGGGAACTGTTTTTT. Its protein product is CASSAWTGNTGELFF.

The rearrangement uses TRBV27 and TRBJ2-7; a weak D match, TRBD1 (6 bases). Germline CDR1 MNHEY, CDR2 SMNVEV (reference sequence). The CDR3 is 12 residues long. Deletions cut 7 bases from V and 2 bases from J, with 9 bases between. CDR3 nucleotide sequence: TGTGCCAGCACCGGGACAACCTACGAGCAGTACTTC. As protein: CASTGTTYEQYF.

The chain joins TRBV5-1 to TRBJ1-2; D perhaps matches TRBD1 (5 bases). The germline V and J ends were trimmed by 0 bases and 5 bases, with 14 bases remaining between them. CDR3 length equals 15 residues. From germline, CDR1 is SGHRS and CDR2 YFSETQ. The CDR3, as DNA: TGCGCCAGCAGCTTGGCCCCAGGGCACGTGTATGGCTACACCTTC. It codes for CASSLAPGHVYGYTF. Complete variable domain (other parts from reference TRBV5-1 and TRBJ1-2): KAGVTQTPRYLIKTRGQQVTLSCSPISGHRSVSWYQQTPGQGLQFLFEYFSETQRNKGNFPGRFSGRQFSNSRSEMNVSTLELGDSALYLCASSLAPGHVYGYTFGSGTRLTVV.

The V gene is TRBV4-1, the J gene TRBJ1-4; no clear D gene. Germline CDR1 MGHRA, CDR2 YSYEKL. The CDR3 totals 15 residues. V was pared by 0 bases and J by 0 bases, with 5 bases between. The CDR3 loop reads CASSQEAATNEKLFF. DNA for the CDR3: TGCGCCAGCAGCCAAGAGGCTGCAACTAATGAAAAACTGTTTTTT.